The sequence of this T cell receptor (beta chain) was determined in a study of early T cells in non-severe SARS-CoV-2 infection. Using its own MiXCR run on the 5' RACE reads, TCRdb lists one record per CDR3 protein. The sample holds 70,000 to 85,000 distinct CDR3 sequences; 12% are singletons and the top ten take roughly 16%. Ten or more counts support this clonotype. Trimming cost V 0 bases and J 4 bases, with 10 bases left between them. CDR1 and CDR2 from the germline V gene are MNHEY and SMNVEV (reference sequence). The CDR3 covers 14 residues. The sample here was whole blood, taken at baseline. This TCR was sampled from an adult who was a healthcare worker with PCR-confirmed SARS-CoV-2 infection or an uninfected control (not recorded which). The donor label of this sample is uncertain. The chain carries TRBV27 and TRBJ2-7; the D is unclear. The CDR3 sequence: CASSLSAPPYEQYF. The CDR3 DNA reads TGTGCCAGCAGTTTATCTGCCCCGCCATACGAGCAGTACTTC.